The next 25 T cell receptor beta chains were all read from a single sample in a study of blood T cell repertoires in COVID-19. TCRdb's copy holds only in-frame clones and misses some; the assay was immunoSEQ multiplex PCR. The sample includes more than 50,000 clones, 60% to 80% of them seen just once. Sequenced sample: peripheral blood. These receptors originate from an older man with active or convalescent COVID-19.

This clone occurred once. The chain links TRBV16 to TRBJ1-2; no definite D call. Trimming removed 4 bases at V and 7 bases at J, with 19 bases between. Germline CDR1 reads KGHSY; CDR2 reads FQNENV. CDR3 length: 15 residues. The CDR3 nucleotides read TGTGCCAGCAGCCCACAGAACAACTTCTACATTGGCTACACCTTC. Translation gives CASSPQNNFYIGYTF.

The chain recombines TRBV7-2 with TRBJ2-5; D unresolved. In germline, CDR1 is SGHTA, CDR2 FQGNSA. This CDR3 contains 15 residues. Trimming stripped 7 bases from V and 4 bases from J, with 19 bases between. The CDR3 region is CASTPTTVPSETQYF. The CDR3 nucleotides read TGTGCCAGCACCCCAACAACCGTTCCCTCAGAGACCCAGTACTTC. The variable domain in full, completed from reference TRBV7-2 and TRBJ2-5, reads GAGVSQSPSNKVTEKGKDVELRCDPISGHTALYWYRQSLGQGLEFLIYFQGNSAPDKSGLPSDRFSAERTGGSVSTLTIQRTQQEDSAVYLCASTPTTVPSETQYFGPGTRLLVL.

V and J are TRBV7-3 and TRBJ2-2; 11 positions agree with TRBD2. In germline, CDR1 is SGHTA, CDR2 FQGTGA. The CDR3 has 18 residues. The ends lost 1 base at V and 3 bases at J; junction bases unmatched: 7. CDR3: CASSLNPTSGDYTGELFF. CDR3 coding DNA: TGTGCCAGCAGCTTAAATCCGACTAGCGGGGACTACACCGGGGAGCTGTTTTTT.

The chain joins TRBV3-1 (or the pseudogene TRBV3-2) to TRBJ2-5; TRBD2 agrees at 11 bases. V shed 1 base, J shed 4 bases, and the junction held 5 bases outside the gene matches. Germline V CDR1 and CDR2: LGHDT, YNNKEL (reference sequence). The CDR3 is made up of 16 amino acids. CDR3 nucleotides: TGTGCCAGCAGCCAAGGTGGGCTAGCGGGAGGAGAGACCCAGTACTTC. This translates into CASSQGGLAGGETQYF.

The chain uses TRBV5-4 and TRBJ1-5; D is perhaps TRBD1 (5 bases). Between the trimmed V and J ends, which lost 0 bases and 5 bases, there was a span of 12 bases. The germline V gene encodes CDR1 SGHNT and CDR2 YYREEE (reference sequence). The CDR3 runs to 15 residues. The CDR3 sequence is CASSLVAGRHQPQHF. CDR3 bases: TGTGCCAGCAGCTTGGTCGCAGGGCGCCATCAGCCCCAGCATTTT.

This chain joins TRBV7-2 and TRBJ2-7; D is undetermined. V was clipped by 6 bases and J by 7 bases, with 19 bases between them. The CDR3 is made up of 14 amino acids. Germline V gene data show CDR1 as SGHTA and CDR2 as FQGNSA. Here the CDR3 DNA reads TGTGCCAGCAGTTCCTATGCACTACCTGAAGAGCAGTACTTC. Encoded protein: CASSSYALPEEQYF.

The chain is built from TRBV20-1 and TRBJ2-7; no reliable D call. Germline V lookup: CDR1 DFQATT, CDR2 SNEGSKA (reference sequence). V gave up 4 bases and J gave up 2 bases, with 6 bases separating them. The length of the CDR3 is 11 residues. The chain's CDR3 is CSATQAYEQYF. In DNA form, the CDR3 reads TGCAGTGCTACCCAGGCCTACGAGCAGTACTTC.

There are many counts of this clone. The rearrangement links TRBV6-5 to TRBJ2-2; the match to TRBD1 covers 9 bases. Germline lookup yields CDR1 MNHEY and CDR2 SVGAGI. J was trimmed by 7 bases and V by 6 bases; bases with no gene match: 6. This CDR3 is built from 14 residues. The DNA for the CDR3 is TGTGCCAGCAGGAAACAGGGGGCTGTCGGGGAGCTGTTTTTT. Translating gives CASRKQGAVGELFF.

CDR3 amino acids: CASGLWGGSPLHF. The DNA of the CDR3 is TGTGCTAGTGGTTTATGGGGAGGGTCACCCCTCCACTTT. This sequence joins TRBV12-5 and TRBJ1-6; D gene uncertain. Per the germline V gene, CDR1 is LGHNT and CDR2 is FRNRAP. This CDR3 contains 13 residues. Trimming took off 3 bases at V and 10 bases at J, with 10 bases between the two ends.

This clone was counted between two and nine times. The V call is TRBV4-1, the J call TRBJ2-3, with 8 bases aligning to TRBD1. The CDR3 runs to 17 residues. Germline CDR1 reads MGHRA; CDR2 reads YSYEKL. V shed 0 bases, J shed 2 bases, and the junction held 7 bases outside the gene matches. CDR3 nucleotides: TGCGCCAGCAGCCAAGATTTGGGGACAGGCATCACAGATACGCAGTATTTT. Its protein product is CASSQDLGTGITDTQYF.

The CDR3 protein is CASSQVPGQGLIEMNTEAFF. The CDR3 DNA reads TGTGCCAGCAGCCAAGTCCCGGGACAGGGTCTGATTGAAATGAACACTGAAGCTTTCTTT. V usage is TRBV3-1 (or the pseudogene TRBV3-2) and J usage is TRBJ1-1; 9 bases agree with TRBD1. The CDR3 totals 20 residues. V lost 1 base and J lost 0; bases outside the gene matches: 15. Germline V lookup: CDR1 LGHDT, CDR2 YNNKEL (reference sequence).

J is TRBJ2-5 and V is TRBV27, with 10 bases aligning to TRBD1. This CDR3 is built from 15 residues. The V gene end was trimmed by 3 bases and the J gene end by 4 bases; junction bases not matched to a gene: 5. Per germline, CDR1 MNHEY and CDR2 SMNVEV (reference sequence). For the CDR3, the DNA is TGTGCCAGCAGTTTCGGGACAGGGGTCGGAGAGACCCAGTACTTC. Residues: CASSFGTGVGETQYF.

The chain links TRBV6-5 to TRBJ1-1; D remains unclear. CDR1 MNHEY and CDR2 SVGAGI come from the germline V gene. The CDR3 spans 11 residues. V was cut by 5 bases and J by 1 base, with 2 bases left in between. The CDR3 here is CASSRNTEAFF. CDR3 sequence (DNA): TGTGCCAGCAGTCGGAACACTGAAGCTTTCTTT.

Only one count was recorded for this clone. The chain carries TRBV18 and TRBJ2-1, with 11 bases fitting TRBD2. With 8 bases clipped from V and 2 bases from J, the junction kept 5 bases outside the gene matches. Germline V gene data show CDR1 as KGHSH and CDR2 as LQKENI. The CDR3 spans 15 residues. CDR3 bases: TGTGCCAGCCTTAGCGGGGGGGCGACCTACAATGAGCAGTTCTTC. This codes for CASLSGGATYNEQFF. Full variable domain (missing parts from reference TRBV18 and TRBJ2-1): NAGVMQNPRHLVRRRGQEARLRCSPMKGHSHVYWYRQLPEEGLKFMVYLQKENIIDESGMPKERFSAEFPKEGPSILRIQQVVRGDSAAYFCASLSGGATYNEQFFGPGTRLTVL.

This rearrangement joins TRBV7-9 to TRBJ1-2; TRBD1 aligns across 8 bases. There are 13 residues in the CDR3. V gave up 4 bases and J gave up 6 bases; unmatched junction bases: 4. The V gene's germline CDR1 is SEHNR and CDR2 FQNEAQ (reference sequence). Here the CDR3 DNA reads TGTGCCAGCAGCTCAACAGGGGGGGATGGCTACACCTTC. Encoded protein: CASSSTGGDGYTF.

The genes are TRBV9 and TRBJ1-2, with TRBD1 matching over 8 bases. CDR1 is SGDLS, CDR2 YYNGEE, per germline. V was pared by 6 bases and J by 5 bases, with 6 bases of the junction left unmatched. The length of the CDR3 is 13 residues. The CDR3 bases are TGTGCCAGCAATGGACAGGGCGATTATGGCTACACCTTC. This encodes CASNGQGDYGYTF.

V is TRBV7-3 and J is TRBJ2-1; a weak D match, TRBD2 (5 bases). Per germline, CDR1 SGHTA and CDR2 FQGTGA. V dropped 1 base and J dropped 9 bases, with 10 bases sitting between them. The CDR3 sequence is 13 residues long. In nucleotides, the CDR3 is TGTGCCAGCAGCTTAAGAGAGGGTGGTGAGCAGTTCTTC. The encoded protein is CASSLREGGEQFF.

This clone appeared a few times. This chain connects TRBV27 to TRBJ1-2; no firm D call. V dropped 4 bases and J dropped 3 bases, with 9 bases sitting between them. Germline V gene sequence: CDR1 MNHEY, CDR2 SMNVEV (reference sequence). This CDR3 contains 13 residues. Here the CDR3 reads CASSSVRDYGYTF. DNA for the CDR3: TGTGCCAGCAGTTCGGTCCGAGACTATGGCTACACCTTC.

V gene TRBV7-9 combines with J gene TRBJ2-1, with D tentatively TRBD2 (5 bases). The CDR3 has 15 amino acids. The germline V and J ends were trimmed by 5 bases and 2 bases, with 13 bases remaining between them. Germline values: CDR1 SEHNR, CDR2 FQNEAQ (reference sequence). The CDR3 sequence is CASSRRQTTYNEQFF. The CDR3 DNA reads as TGTGCCAGCAGCCGGAGGCAAACCACCTACAATGAGCAGTTCTTC. Together with reference TRBV7-9 and TRBJ2-1, the CDR3 gives the full variable domain: DTGVSQNPRHKITKRGQNVTFRCDPISEHNRLYWYRQTLGQGPEFLTYFQNEAQLEKSRLLSDRFSAERPKGSFSTLEIQRTEQGDSAMYLCASSRRQTTYNEQFFGPGTRLTVL.

The gene calls are TRBV15 and TRBJ1-1; D remains unclear. Trimming left V 4 bases short and J 8 bases short, with 14 bases between. In germline, CDR1 is LNHNV, CDR2 YYDKDF (reference sequence). The CDR3 covers 13 residues. CDR3 DNA sequence: TGTGCCACCAGCACCCCGAGGAGGGCGGAAGCTTTCTTT. Residues: CATSTPRRAEAFF.

This clone was detected only a few times. V usage is TRBV6-2 or TRBV6-3 and J usage is TRBJ1-2; D is unresolved. The CDR3 extends over 12 amino acids. Between the trimmed V and J ends, which lost 5 bases and 8 bases, there was a span of 12 bases. Germline CDR1 reads MNHEY; CDR2 reads SVGEGT. The DNA for the CDR3 is TGTGCCAGCAGTCAATTGACCGGGGGCTACACCTTC. It yields the protein CASSQLTGGYTF.

The gene calls are TRBV19 and TRBJ1-5, with TRBD1 identical over 7 bases. The CDR3 covers 15 residues. The V and J ends lost 6 bases and 9 bases, in that order; junction bases with no gene match: 14. Germline CDR1 and CDR2: LNHDA and SQIVND (reference sequence). CDR3 nucleotides: TGTGCCAGTAGCCGAAGACAGGGCGGGGAATGGCCCCAGCATTTT. Its translation is CASSRRQGGEWPQHF.

The chain couples TRBV2 to TRBJ1-3; D uncertain. The length of the CDR3 is 13 residues. In germline, CDR1 is SNHLY, CDR2 FYNNEI. Trimming took off 7 bases at V and 4 bases at J, with 11 bases between the two ends. Here the CDR3 reads CASNGGPGNTIYF. The CDR3 bases are TGTGCCAGCAATGGAGGGCCGGGAAACACCATATATTTT.

The rearrangement uses TRBV6-5 and TRBJ1-1; no clear D gene. Germline loops: CDR1 MNHEY, CDR2 SVGAGI. The CDR3 extends over 15 amino acids. Trimming shortened V by 2 bases and J by 5 bases, and 15 bases separated the two germline ends. CDR3 protein: CASSYRGLGVTEAFF. The CDR3 DNA sequence: TGTGCCAGCAGTTACAGAGGCCTGGGTGTGACTGAAGCTTTCTTT.

This chain uses TRBV9 with TRBJ2-4; D is perhaps TRBD2 (6 bases). Trimming removed 2 bases at V and 3 bases at J, with 9 bases between. Germline CDR1 reads SGDLS; CDR2 reads YYNGEE. This CDR3 region has 14 residues. CDR3: CASSVQGGKNIQYF. Here the CDR3 DNA reads TGTGCCAGCAGCGTCCAGGGAGGCAAAAACATTCAGTACTTC.